The following is a T cell receptor beta chain sequence with its context. These data originate in a study of CXCR3-negative and CXCR3-positive naive CD8 T cells. UMI-labeled TRB cDNA libraries were prepared by 5' RACE. TCRdb re-analyzed the 5' RACE reads; it lists each CDR3 protein once, without DNA. The table for this sample gives tens of thousands of distinct CDR3 sequences. Every CD8+ T cell subset underwent triplicate sorting at under 350,000 cells apiece. CDR1 and CDR2 from the germline V gene are SGHKS and YYEKEE (reference sequence). The CDR3 is 14 residues long. The sequenced sample was memory CD8+ T cells from blood. This TCR derives from a human donor in good health. Some clones in this sample may be carry-over from other donors' samples. The V and J genes are TRBV5-5 and TRBJ1-2. CDR3: CASSLLGENYGYTF.